The 10 T cell receptor beta chains given below trace back to one sample, sequenced in a study of T cell responses to AZD1222 COVID-19 vaccine. The repertoire was sequenced with immunoSEQ multiplex PCR; TCRdb's copy has only in-frame clones and lacks some. Here the sample spans about 180,000 clones, about 86% being singletons. The sequencing used peripheral blood, collected on day 0 of AZD1222 vaccination. These receptors were obtained from an adult in good health.

J is TRBJ1-5 and V is TRBV7-8; weak D call: TRBD1 (6 bases). This CDR3 is 15 amino acids long. Germline CDR1 and CDR2: SGHVS and FQNEAQ. The germline V and J ends were trimmed by 4 bases and 3 bases, with 13 bases remaining between them. This chain's CDR3 is CASSSRQAVNQPQHF. CDR3 coding DNA: TGTGCCAGCAGCTCTAGACAGGCGGTCAATCAGCCCCAGCATTTT.

The chain joins TRBV7-2 to TRBJ1-2, with D possibly being TRBD1 (6 bases). The V end was cut by 5 bases, the J end by 4 bases, with 17 bases between. The germline gives CDR1 SGHTA, CDR2 FQGNSA. The CDR3 consists of 15 residues. The CDR3 is CASSRMGGGIYGYTF. The CDR3 coding sequence is TGTGCCAGCAGCCGGATGGGGGGGGGCATCTATGGCTACACCTTC.

This sequence joins TRBV5-1 and TRBJ2-1; 10 positions match TRBD1. The V gene's germline CDR1 is SGHRS and CDR2 YFSETQ. This CDR3 has 15 residues. The trim removed 4 bases at V and 6 bases at J, leaving 7 bases unmatched. As DNA, the CDR3 is TGCGCCAGCAGCCGTAGACAGGGGGCGAGCAATGAGCAGTTCTTC. It encodes CASSRRQGASNEQFF.

The chain has TRBV12-3 or TRBV12-4 and TRBJ1-1, with D uncertain. CDR3 length equals 13 residues. V lost 2 bases and J 3 bases, leaving 7 bases between the germline ends. The CDR3 region is CASSLQQHTEAFF. Written as DNA, the CDR3 is TGTGCCAGCAGTTTACAACAGCACACTGAAGCTTTCTTT.

This chain joins TRBV4-2 and TRBJ1-1; TRBD1 aligns across 10 bases. Trimming took 1 base from V and 1 from J; bases not matched to a gene: 0. The CDR3 contains 15 residues. Germline V gives CDR1 LGHNA, CDR2 YNFKEQ. The CDR3 loop reads CASSQGDRGNTEAFF. CDR3 coding DNA: TGTGCCAGCAGCCAAGGGGACAGGGGGAACACTGAAGCTTTCTTT.

V usage is TRBV9 and J usage is TRBJ1-5; perhaps TRBD1 as D (5 bases). CDR3 length: 15 amino acids. Trimming removed 2 bases from V and 5 bases from J, with 14 bases in between. Germline-derived CDR1 and CDR2 are SGDLS and YYNGEE. The CDR3 reads CASSVGGSDYQPQHF. The CDR3 region has the DNA TGTGCCAGCAGCGTGGGGGGATCGGACTATCAGCCCCAGCATTTT.

This chain connects TRBV30 to TRBJ2-1; 7 bases are a match to TRBD1. CDR3 length: 15 residues. The trim removed 3 bases at V and 0 bases at J, leaving 5 bases unmatched. The V gene's germline CDR1 is GTSNPN and CDR2 SVGIG (reference sequence). The CDR3 bases are TGTGCCTGGAGCACAGGGGTGGGCTCCTACAATGAGCAGTTCTTC. Its translation: CAWSTGVGSYNEQFF.

The table lists this clone with a count of one. V gene TRBV7-6 combines with J gene TRBJ1-3; D is unclear. Germline V lookup: CDR1 SGHVS, CDR2 FNYEAQ. This CDR3 has 16 residues. The V end was cut by 3 bases, the J end by 5 bases, with 17 bases between. The CDR3 DNA follows: TGTGCCAGCAGCTTCTCCAACAGAGGCCTGAGAAACACCATATATTTT. As protein: CASSFSNRGLRNTIYF. The full variable domain, in which reference TRBV7-6 and TRBJ1-3 provide the parts outside the CDR3, is GAGVSQSPRYKVTKRGQDVALRCDPISGHVSLYWYRQALGQGPEFLTYFNYEAQQDKSGLPNDRFSAERPEGSISTLTIQRTEQRDSAMYRCASSFSNRGLRNTIYFGEGSWLTVV.

This clone appeared a single time. The V gene is TRBV29-1, the J gene TRBJ2-7; D may be TRBD2 (5 bases). V shed 4 bases and J shed 7 bases, with 14 bases lying between them. This CDR3 has 12 residues. Germline V gene data show CDR1 as SQVTM and CDR2 as ANQGSEA. The CDR3: CSVAKEVGEQYF. The CDR3 coding sequence is TGCAGCGTTGCGAAGGAGGTTGGGGAGCAGTACTTC.

The rearrangement links TRBV3-1 (or the pseudogene TRBV3-2) to TRBJ1-2; TRBD1 might be the D (6 bases). This CDR3 has 18 residues. The germline V and J ends were trimmed by 0 bases and 7 bases, with 24 bases remaining between them. Per germline, CDR1 LGHDT and CDR2 YNNKEL (reference sequence). CDR3 residues: CASSQDAGGGRSGSGYTF. CDR3 DNA: TGTGCCAGCAGCCAAGATGCGGGGGGCGGACGATCGGGCAGTGGCTACACCTTC.